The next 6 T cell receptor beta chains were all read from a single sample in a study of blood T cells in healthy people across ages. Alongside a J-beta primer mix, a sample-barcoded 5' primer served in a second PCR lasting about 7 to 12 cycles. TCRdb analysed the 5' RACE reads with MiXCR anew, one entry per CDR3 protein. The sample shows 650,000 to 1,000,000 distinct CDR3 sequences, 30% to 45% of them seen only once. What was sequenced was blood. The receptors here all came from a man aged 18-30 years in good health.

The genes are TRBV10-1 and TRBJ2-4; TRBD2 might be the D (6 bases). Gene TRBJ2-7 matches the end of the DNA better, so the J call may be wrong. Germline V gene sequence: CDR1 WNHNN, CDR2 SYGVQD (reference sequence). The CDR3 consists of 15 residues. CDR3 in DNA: TGCGCCAGCAGACTCCGGGACTTGGCTCGCTACGAGCAGTACTTC. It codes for CASRLRDLARYEQYF.

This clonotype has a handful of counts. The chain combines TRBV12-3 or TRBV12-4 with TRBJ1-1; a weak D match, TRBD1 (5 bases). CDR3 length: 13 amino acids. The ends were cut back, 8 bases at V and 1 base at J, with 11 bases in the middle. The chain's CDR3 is CASSWGTNTEAFF. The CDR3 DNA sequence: TGTGCCAGCTCTTGGGGGACGAACACTGAAGCTTTCTTT.

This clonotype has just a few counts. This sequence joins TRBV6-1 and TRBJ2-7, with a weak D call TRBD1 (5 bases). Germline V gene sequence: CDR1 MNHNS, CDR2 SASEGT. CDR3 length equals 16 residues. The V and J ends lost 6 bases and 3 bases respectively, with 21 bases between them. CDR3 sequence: CASRQGVGNQYYEQYF. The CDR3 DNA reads TGTGCCAGCAGGCAAGGGGTGGGTAATCAGTACTACGAGCAGTACTTC.

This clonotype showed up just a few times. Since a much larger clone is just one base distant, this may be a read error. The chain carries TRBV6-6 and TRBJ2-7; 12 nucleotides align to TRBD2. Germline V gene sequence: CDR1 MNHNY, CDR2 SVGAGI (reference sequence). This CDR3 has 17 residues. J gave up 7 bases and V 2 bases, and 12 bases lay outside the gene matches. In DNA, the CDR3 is TGTGCCAGCAGTTACCGTAGGGGGACTAGCGGGTTCAATGAGCAGTACTTC. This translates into CASSYRRGTSGFNEQYF.

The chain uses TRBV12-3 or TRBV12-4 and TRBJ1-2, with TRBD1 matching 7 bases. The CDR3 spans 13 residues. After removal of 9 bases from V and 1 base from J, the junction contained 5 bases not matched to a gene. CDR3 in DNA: TGTGCCAGTCAGGGGGGATTTAACTATGGCTACACCTTC. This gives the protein CASQGGFNYGYTF.

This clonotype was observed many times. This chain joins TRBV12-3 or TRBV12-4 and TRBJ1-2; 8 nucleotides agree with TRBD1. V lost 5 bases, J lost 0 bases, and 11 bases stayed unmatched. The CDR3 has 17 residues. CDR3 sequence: CASSPHPGTGPNYGYTF. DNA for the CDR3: TGTGCCAGCAGTCCACATCCTGGGACAGGCCCTAACTATGGCTACACCTTC.